The next 9 T cell receptor beta chains were all read from a single sample in a study of blood T cell repertoires in COVID-19. Clones were read by immunoSEQ multiplex PCR, and TCRdb kept only the in-frame ones, dropping some. The sample lists about 37,000 clones; 75% to 90% were seen once. What was sequenced was peripheral blood. The receptors originated from a human donor in a cohort sampled during active COVID-19.

The sample holds a few counts of this clone. The chain uses TRBV14 and TRBJ2-1; D might be TRBD2 (5 bases). V was pared by 4 bases and J by 10 bases, with 11 bases between. Per the germline V gene, CDR1 is SGHDN and CDR2 is FVKESK. The CDR3 has 12 amino acids. CDR3 protein: CASSLLREEQFF. Here the CDR3 DNA reads TGTGCCAGCAGCCTCCTCCGGGAAGAGCAGTTCTTC.

J is TRBJ2-1 and V is TRBV7-2; D might be TRBD1 (5 bases). V was pared by 0 bases and J by 10 bases, with 13 bases between. CDR3 size: 14 residues. Germline CDR1 and CDR2: SGHTA and FQGNSA. CDR3 in amino acids: CASSLAFSAGEQFF. The CDR3 DNA follows: TGTGCCAGCAGCTTAGCGTTTTCAGCAGGGGAGCAGTTCTTC.

The rearrangement uses TRBV9 and TRBJ2-1, with TRBD1 matching over 9 bases. Germline loops: CDR1 SGDLS, CDR2 YYNGEE. This CDR3 contains 14 residues. V lost 0 bases and J lost 8; bases outside the gene matches: 3. CDR3 coding DNA: TGTGCCAGCAGCGTAGGGACAGGGGCCGATGAGCAGTTCTTC. Protein sequence: CASSVGTGADEQFF.

This sequence joins TRBV4-3 and TRBJ2-7; 8 bases line up with TRBD1. In germline, CDR1 is LGHNA, CDR2 YSLEER. V trimming: 0 bases; J trimming: 4 bases; junction bases outside the gene matches: 8. The CDR3 is made up of 16 amino acids. CDR3 sequence reads: CASSQDLDRDNYEQYF. The CDR3 DNA follows: TGCGCCAGCAGCCAAGACCTGGACAGGGACAATTACGAGCAGTACTTC.

This chain joins TRBV18 and TRBJ2-7; D gene uncertain. V lost 2 bases and J lost 0, with 11 bases in between. The V gene's germline CDR1 is KGHSH and CDR2 LQKENI. The CDR3 contains 15 residues. CDR3 DNA sequence: TGTGCCAGCTCACCAAGTGGAGCGAACTCCTACGAGCAGTACTTC. Protein: CASSPSGANSYEQYF. The whole variable domain, remainder taken from reference TRBV18 and TRBJ2-7, is NAGVMQNPRHLVRRRGQEARLRCSPMKGHSHVYWYRQLPEEGLKFMVYLQKENIIDESGMPKERFSAEFPKEGPSILRIQQVVRGDSAAYFCASSPSGANSYEQYFGPGTRLTVT.

The J gene is TRBJ2-1, the V gene TRBV11-2; the D is unclear. CDR1 and CDR2 (germline): SGHAT, FQNNGV. The CDR3 runs to 11 residues. Trimming removed 5 bases at V and 14 bases at J, with 13 bases between. CDR3: CASSRQLMKFF. The CDR3 DNA sequence: TGTGCCAGCAGCCGCCAGTTAATGAAGTTCTTC.

This clone was recorded once. The J gene is TRBJ2-7, the V gene TRBV6-2 or TRBV6-3; TRBD2 matches 12 bases. This CDR3 is built from 15 residues. V was pared by 6 bases and J by 3 bases, with 6 bases of the junction left unmatched. Germline V lookup: CDR1 MNHEY, CDR2 SVGEGT. The CDR3 protein is CASSILAGGFYEQYF. CDR3 in DNA: TGTGCCAGCAGCATACTAGCGGGAGGATTCTACGAGCAGTACTTC.

The V gene is TRBV9, the J gene TRBJ2-1; TRBD2 matches at 8 bases. Germline V gene data show CDR1 as SGDLS and CDR2 as YYNGEE. The CDR3 has 17 amino acids. The V and J ends lost 4 bases and 4 bases, in that order; junction bases with no gene match: 13. In DNA form, the CDR3 reads TGTGCCAGCAGCCCTATTGAGGTCAGCGGGGGATACAATGAGCAGTTCTTC. Translated, it gives CASSPIEVSGGYNEQFF. The complete variable domain, with remaining parts taken from reference TRBV9 and TRBJ2-1, reads DSGVTQTPKHLITATGQRVTLRCSPRSGDLSVYWYQQSLDQGLQFLIQYYNGEERAKGNILERFSAQQFPDLHSELNLSSLELGDSALYFCASSPIEVSGGYNEQFFGPGTRLTVL.

The chain links TRBV6-5 to TRBJ1-6; D is unresolved. The germline V gene encodes CDR1 MNHEY and CDR2 SVGAGI. V lost 6 bases and J 7 bases, leaving 4 bases between the germline ends. CDR3 length: 11 amino acids. The CDR3 bases are TGTGCCAGCAGCGAGAATTCACCCCTCCACTTT. Translating gives CASSENSPLHF.